The 30 T cell receptor beta chains given below trace back to one sample, sequenced in a study of blood T cell repertoires in COVID-19. This table comes from immunoSEQ multiplex PCR, and its TCRdb copy is limited to in-frame clones, with some not included. The data show about 190,000 clones, around nine tenths seen once. The sequenced sample consisted of peripheral blood. All receptors derive from a middle-aged man with acute or convalescent COVID-19.

This chain links TRBV9 with TRBJ2-1; TRBD2 might be the D (5 bases). There are 15 residues in the CDR3. V lost 0 bases and J lost 6, with 13 bases in between. Germline-derived CDR1 and CDR2 are SGDLS and YYNGEE. CDR3 loop: CASSVGAVLGNEQFF. CDR3 coding DNA: TGTGCCAGCAGCGTAGGAGCGGTCCTGGGCAATGAGCAGTTCTTC.

V gene TRBV5-1 combines with J gene TRBJ2-2, with 11 bases that match TRBD2. This CDR3 spans 16 amino acids. V lost 4 bases and J lost 9; bases outside the gene matches: 11. Germline assignment: CDR1 SGHRS and CDR2 YFSETQ. CDR3 protein: CASSASSGRLHRELFF. The CDR3, as DNA: TGCGCCAGCAGCGCATCTAGCGGGAGGCTACACCGGGAGCTGTTTTTT.

The J gene is TRBJ1-5, the V gene TRBV4-3; 7 bases map to TRBD1. This CDR3 has 14 amino acids. J lost 3 bases, V lost 3 bases, and 2 bases had no gene match. The germline gives CDR1 LGHNA, CDR2 YSLEER. The CDR3: CASSQGQLNQPQHF. Here the CDR3 DNA reads TGCGCCAGCAGCCAGGGACAGCTCAATCAGCCCCAGCATTTT.

The chain combines TRBV28 with TRBJ2-2, with unresolved D. Trimming took 2 bases from V and 2 from J, leaving 9 bases between them. Germline-derived CDR1 and CDR2 are MDHEN and SYDVKM. This CDR3 has 15 amino acids. Here the CDR3 DNA reads TGTGCCAGCAGTTTAGCCAGACAAAACACCGGGGAGCTGTTTTTT. It encodes CASSLARQNTGELFF.

The chain uses TRBV5-1 and TRBJ2-5; a possible D gene is TRBD1 (6 bases). CDR1 SGHRS and CDR2 YFSETQ come from the germline V gene. The V end was cut by 1 base, the J end by 3 bases, with 16 bases between. CDR3 length: 16 residues. The CDR3 spells CASSLQGLNFEETQYF. CDR3 sequence (DNA): TGCGCCAGCAGCTTGCAGGGGCTGAACTTTGAAGAGACCCAGTACTTC.

The chain combines TRBV7-3 with TRBJ2-3, with D hard to call. Germline V CDR1 and CDR2: SGHTA, FQGTGA. This CDR3 is built from 14 residues. V shed 4 bases and J shed 0 bases, with 8 bases lying between them. The CDR3 protein is CASSSIGSTDTQYF. CDR3 DNA: TGTGCCAGCAGCTCAATCGGGAGCACAGATACGCAGTATTTT.

The J gene is TRBJ2-7, the V gene TRBV5-8; 8 bases are a match to TRBD1. The ends lost 4 bases at V and 2 bases at J; junction bases unmatched: 8. Germline V gene lookup returns CDR1 SGHTS and CDR2 YDEGEE. The CDR3 covers 15 residues. CDR3 sequence (DNA): TGTGCCAGCAGCCGTCGGACAGGGACAACCTACGAGCAGTACTTC. It yields the protein CASSRRTGTTYEQYF.

The CDR3 spells CASSSLTVRGFGELFF. The CDR3 region has the DNA TGTGCCAGTAGTTCACTGACAGTTAGGGGTTTCGGGGAGCTGTTTTTT. V gene TRBV19 combines with J gene TRBJ2-2; D is perhaps TRBD1 (5 bases). Trimming removed 5 bases at V and 7 bases at J, with 20 bases between. CDR1 and CDR2 from the germline V gene are LNHDA and SQIVND (reference sequence). The CDR3 runs 16 residues. Full variable domain (rest looked up from reference TRBV19 and TRBJ2-2): DGGITQSPKYLFRKEGQNVTLSCEQNLNHDAMYWYRQDPGQGLRLIYYSQIVNDFQKGDIAEGYSVSREKKESFPLTVTSAQKNPTAFYLCASSSLTVRGFGELFFGEGSRLTVL.

A word on this clone: Different DNA sequences within this sample yield the same CDR3. The chain has TRBV20-1 and TRBJ1-2; a weak D match, TRBD1 (5 bases). The CDR3 consists of 11 residues. The V gene's germline CDR1 is DFQATT and CDR2 SNEGSKA (reference sequence). V lost 4 bases to trimming and J lost 4 bases, with 7 bases between them. CDR3 sequence (DNA): TGCAGTGCTACCGACAGCTATGGCTACACCTTC. This encodes CSATDSYGYTF.

The J gene is TRBJ2-7, the V gene TRBV9; 7 nucleotides match TRBD1. In germline, CDR1 is SGDLS, CDR2 YYNGEE. Trimming cost V 3 bases and J 2 bases; bases outside gene matches: 8. There are 15 residues in the CDR3. CDR3 coding DNA: TGTGCCAGCAGCGAAGGACAGGCGGCGGCCTACGAGCAGTACTTC. Its translation is CASSEGQAAAYEQYF.

This clone has just one count. The rearrangement links TRBV5-1 to TRBJ1-2; tentatively, D is TRBD1 (5 bases). Trimming took off 4 bases at V and 1 base at J, with 17 bases between the two ends. The CDR3 spans 16 residues. The germline CDR1 and CDR2 sequences are SGHRS and YFSETQ. In DNA form, the CDR3 reads TGCGCCAGCAGCGTCCCGGGGGGAAGCTTTAACTATGGCTACACCTTC. It is translated as CASSVPGGSFNYGYTF.

The genes are TRBV2 and TRBJ2-3; TRBD2 is a possible D gene (6 bases). This CDR3 contains 14 residues. Looked up from germline, CDR1 is SNHLY and CDR2 is FYNNEI. The V end was cut by 2 bases, the J end by 5 bases, with 11 bases between. Written as DNA, the CDR3 is TGTGCCAGCAGTGAACTCGCGGGGCGAGATACGCAGTATTTT. As protein: CASSELAGRDTQYF.

CDR3 coding DNA: TGTGCCAGCAGCTTACAGGGGGGGGACCAGCCCCAGCATTTT. Encoded protein: CASSLQGGDQPQHF. This sequence joins TRBV6-4 and TRBJ1-5; TRBD1 matches at 8 bases. The CDR3 is 14 amino acids. Unmatched junction bases numbered 8, after V lost 6 bases and J lost 7 bases. Germline V gene data show CDR1 as MRHNA and CDR2 as SNTAGT.

The chain is built from TRBV20-1 and TRBJ2-7; D is unresolved. Germline loops: CDR1 DFQATT, CDR2 SNEGSKA (reference sequence). CDR3 length: 11 amino acids. V lost 4 bases and J 5 bases, leaving 9 bases between the germline ends. CDR3 in DNA: TGCAGTGCTAAATCTGGGCACGAGCAGTACGTC. Amino acids: CSAKSGHEQYV.

The rearrangement uses TRBV7-6 and TRBJ1-6; the D gene is possibly TRBD1 (6 bases). Germline CDR1 is SGHVS and CDR2 is FNYEAQ. The ends were cut back, 2 bases at V and 8 bases at J, with 19 bases in the middle. The length of the CDR3 is 17 residues. The CDR3 protein is CASSLSVTGGGYSPLHF. The DNA of the CDR3 is TGTGCCAGCAGCTTAAGTGTTACGGGGGGCGGCTATTCACCCCTCCACTTT.

The chain links TRBV28 to TRBJ2-7; 7 bases map to TRBD1. V trimming: 1 base; J trimming: 0 bases; junction bases outside the gene matches: 3. The germline V gene has CDR1 MDHEN and CDR2 SYDVKM. The CDR3 is made up of 15 amino acids. This CDR3 reads CASSLSRTGSYEQYF. The CDR3, as DNA: TGTGCCAGCAGTTTATCACGGACAGGCTCCTACGAGCAGTACTTC.

The chain joins TRBV14 to TRBJ1-4; D is unclear. V was shortened by 1 base and J by 7 bases, with 10 bases between the two germline ends. Germline-derived CDR1 and CDR2 are SGHDN and FVKESK. CDR3 size: 14 residues. Here the CDR3 DNA reads TGTGCCAGCAGCCAAGTACGGGGAACTGAAAAACTGTTTTTT. This codes for CASSQVRGTEKLFF. The entire variable domain, with the rest obtained from reference TRBV14 and TRBJ1-4, is as follows: EAGVTQFPSHSVIEKGQTVTLRCDPISGHDNLYWYRRVMGKEIKFLLHFVKESKQDESGMPNNRFLAERTGGTYSTLKVQPAELEDSGVYFCASSQVRGTEKLFFGSGTQLSVL.

The gene calls are TRBV7-9 and TRBJ2-1, with D possibly matching TRBD2 (5 bases). V dropped 1 base and J dropped 2 bases, with 9 bases sitting between them. The germline CDR1 and CDR2 sequences are SEHNR and FQNEAQ (reference sequence). The CDR3 extends over 15 amino acids. The chain's CDR3 is CASSLGVGTYNEQFF. For the CDR3, the DNA is TGTGCCAGCAGCTTAGGGGTCGGGACCTACAATGAGCAGTTCTTC.

The V call is TRBV15, the J call TRBJ2-1; TRBD2 agrees at 12 bases. CDR1 is LNHNV and CDR2 is YYDKDF in the germline V gene (reference sequence). The CDR3 is 16 amino acids. V gave up 0 bases and J gave up 8 bases; unmatched junction bases: 5. CDR3 nucleotide sequence: TGTGCCACCAGCAGAGAGGCTAGCGGGAGGGGGGATGAGCAGTTCTTC. Residues: CATSREASGRGDEQFF.

This sequence joins TRBV7-2 and TRBJ2-3; 7 positions agree with TRBD2. V gave up 8 bases and J gave up 2 bases; unmatched junction bases: 4. CDR3 length: 13 residues. Germline CDR1 is SGHTA and CDR2 is FQGNSA. CDR3 sequence: CASGRGSTDTQYF. DNA for the CDR3: TGTGCCAGCGGGCGGGGGTCCACAGATACGCAGTATTTT.

The rearrangement joins TRBV5-1 to TRBJ2-5; 9 bases align to TRBD2. Germline loops: CDR1 SGHRS, CDR2 YFSETQ. CDR3 length: 15 amino acids. The V and J ends lost 2 bases and 1 base, in that order; junction bases with no gene match: 3. For the CDR3, the DNA is TGCGCCAGCAGCTTCGCGGGGGGGACCCAAGAGACCCAGTACTTC. It specifies CASSFAGGTQETQYF.

The chain uses TRBV10-3 and TRBJ1-2, with 8 nucleotides matching TRBD1. The CDR3 runs to 13 residues. Germline V gene data show CDR1 as ENHRY and CDR2 as SYGVKD. V dropped 7 bases and J dropped 2; count of bases not matched to a gene: 3. CDR3 DNA: TGTGCCATCACCGGGACAGGAAACTATGGCTACACCTTC. Its protein product is CAITGTGNYGYTF.

The gene calls are TRBV5-8 and TRBJ2-6, with D maybe TRBD1 (6 bases). The CDR3 totals 17 residues. The germline V and J ends were trimmed by 1 base and 1 base, with 12 bases remaining between them. Germline CDR1 is SGHTS and CDR2 is YDEGEE. The CDR3 sequence: CASSLQGQSSGANVLTF. CDR3 nucleotides: TGTGCCAGCAGCTTGCAGGGGCAAAGTTCTGGGGCCAACGTCCTGACTTTC. Drawing the rest from reference TRBV5-8 and TRBJ2-6, the complete variable domain is EAGVTQSPTHLIKTRGQQATLRCSPISGHTSVYWYQQALGLGLQFLLWYDEGEERNRGNFPPRFSGRQFPNYSSELNVNALELEDSALYLCASSLQGQSSGANVLTFGAGSRLTVL.

The V gene is TRBV5-1, the J gene TRBJ2-5; 11 bases agree with TRBD2. Germline V lookup: CDR1 SGHRS, CDR2 YFSETQ. The CDR3 spans 15 residues. V lost 4 bases to trimming and J lost 4 bases; unmatched junction nucleotides: 6. The CDR3 DNA follows: TGCGCCAGCAGCGAACTAGCGGGAGTGCCAGAGACCCAGTACTTC. Its translation is CASSELAGVPETQYF.

This sequence joins TRBV5-1 and TRBJ2-1; 13 nucleotides match TRBD2. The germline gives CDR1 SGHRS, CDR2 YFSETQ. The CDR3 is 16 residues long. The V and J ends lost 2 bases and 10 bases, in that order; junction bases with no gene match: 9. CDR3 coding DNA: TGCGCCAGCAGCTTTCCCCGACTAGCGGGAGGAAACGAGCAGTTCTTC. Its protein is CASSFPRLAGGNEQFF.

The rearrangement uses TRBV4-2 and TRBJ2-3, with a possible D match to TRBD2 (6 bases). The CDR3 loop spans 17 amino acids. Trimming stripped 1 base from V and 2 bases from J, with 16 bases between. In germline, CDR1 is LGHNA, CDR2 YNFKEQ. The CDR3 sequence: CASSQGARGSVTDTQYF. The CDR3 bases are TGTGCCAGCAGCCAAGGAGCTCGGGGGTCTGTCACAGATACGCAGTATTTT.

This chain uses TRBV27 with TRBJ2-7; 7 bases are shared with TRBD2. The CDR3 has 16 amino acids. V shed 8 bases, J shed 5 bases, and the junction held 18 bases outside the gene matches. Germline V CDR1 and CDR2: MNHEY, SMNVEV (reference sequence). The CDR3: CASGIIGTMGPDEQYV. The CDR3 DNA reads as TGTGCCAGCGGGATTATCGGGACTATGGGCCCGGACGAGCAGTACGTC.

This chain joins TRBV18 and TRBJ2-3; 13 bases line up with TRBD2. Trimming removed 3 bases from V and 7 bases from J; junction bases left unmatched: 7. Germline values: CDR1 KGHSH, CDR2 LQKENI. This CDR3 has 16 amino acids. The CDR3 region is CASSPPRLAGGYTQYF. The DNA of the CDR3 is TGTGCCAGCTCACCGCCCAGACTAGCGGGGGGATATACGCAGTATTTT.

The chain is built from TRBV10-3 and TRBJ1-2, with D possibly being TRBD1 (6 bases). Per the germline V gene, CDR1 is ENHRY and CDR2 is SYGVKD. V lost 4 bases, J lost 4 bases, and 13 bases lay in between. The CDR3 extends over 14 amino acids. CDR3 nucleotides: TGTGCCATCAGTGCCCCCGACAGGTCCTATGGCTACACCTTC. Its translation is CAISAPDRSYGYTF.

This clone was observed a few times. The chain uses TRBV11-2 and TRBJ1-1, with D perhaps matching TRBD1 (6 bases). In germline, CDR1 is SGHAT, CDR2 FQNNGV. Trimming shortened V by 5 bases and J by 7 bases, and 11 bases separated the two germline ends. There are 12 residues in the CDR3. The CDR3: CASSHRGSEAFF. The CDR3 DNA reads TGTGCCAGCAGCCATAGGGGGAGTGAAGCTTTCTTT.